This T cell receptor beta chain was observed in a study of a mutant IDH1 vaccine in newly diagnosed glioma. The wider study: Mean patient age was approximately 40 years; approximately 62% were male and 37.5% female. The earlier regimen, radiotherapy, temozolomide, or both, was most often both. The study's findings and limits: Among top peripheral T cell clonotypes, changes seemed unrelated to pseudoprogression.

In germline, CDR1 is SEHNR, CDR2 FQNEAQ (reference sequence). Trimming at V came to 1 base and at J to 4 bases, leaving 10 bases not matched to a gene. This CDR3 has 17 amino acids. Profiled with immunoSEQ multiplex PCR; TCRdb holds only in-frame clones, not every one. The data contain over 75,000 clones, 70% to 90% of them singletons. Time point specified: week 47, end of study. One vaccine dose held 300 ug of mutant IDH1 20-mer peptide and came with topical imiquimod. Comment on this clone: The antigen is undetermined.

This chain connects TRBV7-9 to TRBJ1-5; TRBD1 agrees at 7 bases. This TCR was recovered from a man in his forties with glioma. The material sequenced was PBMCs, taken from a glioma patient whose treatment included an IDH1 peptide vaccine. CDR3 loop: CASSLDASGGGNQPQHF. In nucleotides, the CDR3 is TGTGCCAGCAGCTTAGATGCCTCAGGGGGGGGAAATCAGCCCCAGCATTTT.